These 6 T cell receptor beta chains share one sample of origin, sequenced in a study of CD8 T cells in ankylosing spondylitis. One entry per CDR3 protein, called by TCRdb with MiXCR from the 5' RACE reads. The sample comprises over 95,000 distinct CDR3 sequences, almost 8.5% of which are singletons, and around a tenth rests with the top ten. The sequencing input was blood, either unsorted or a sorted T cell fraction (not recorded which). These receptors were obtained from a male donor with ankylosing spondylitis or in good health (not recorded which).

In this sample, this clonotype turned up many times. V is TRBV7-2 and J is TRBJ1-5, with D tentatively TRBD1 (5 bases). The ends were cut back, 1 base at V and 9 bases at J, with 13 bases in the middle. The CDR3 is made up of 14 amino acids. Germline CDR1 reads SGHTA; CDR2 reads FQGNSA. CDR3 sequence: CASSLDGGVRPQHF. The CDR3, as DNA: TGTGCCAGCAGCTTAGATGGGGGAGTGAGGCCCCAGCATTTT.

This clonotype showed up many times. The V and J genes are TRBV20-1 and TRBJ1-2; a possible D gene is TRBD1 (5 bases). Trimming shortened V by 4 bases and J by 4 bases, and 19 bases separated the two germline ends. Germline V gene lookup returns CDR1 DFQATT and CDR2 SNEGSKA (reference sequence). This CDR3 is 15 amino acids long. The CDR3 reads CSANSLETVIYGYTF. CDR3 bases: TGCAGTGCTAACTCCCTCGAGACAGTGATCTATGGCTACACCTTC.

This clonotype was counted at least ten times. The CDR3 DNA reads TGTGCCAGCAGTTACTCTTCCGGGGGGGCCCCAGATACGCAGTATTTT. Translated, it gives CASSYSSGGAPDTQYF. The rearrangement links TRBV6-5 to TRBJ2-3; 8 bases line up with TRBD2. CDR1 is MNHEY and CDR2 is SVGAGI in the germline V gene. The V gene end was trimmed by 0 bases and the J gene end by 4 bases; junction bases not matched to a gene: 6. This CDR3 comprises 16 residues.

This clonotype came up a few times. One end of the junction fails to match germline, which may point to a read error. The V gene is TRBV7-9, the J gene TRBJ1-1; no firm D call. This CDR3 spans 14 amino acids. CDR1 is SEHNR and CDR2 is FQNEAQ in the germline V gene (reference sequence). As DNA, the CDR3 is TGTGCCAGCAGCTTATGGGCAGAGAACGCTGAAGCTTTCTTT. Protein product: CASSLWAENAEAFF.

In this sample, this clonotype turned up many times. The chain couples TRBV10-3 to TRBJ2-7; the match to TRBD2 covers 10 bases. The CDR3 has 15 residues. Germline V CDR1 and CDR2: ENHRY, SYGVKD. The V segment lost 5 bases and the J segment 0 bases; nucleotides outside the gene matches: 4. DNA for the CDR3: TGTGCCATCAGTTCTAGCGGGGGATACTCCTACGAGCAGTACTTC. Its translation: CAISSSGGYSYEQYF.

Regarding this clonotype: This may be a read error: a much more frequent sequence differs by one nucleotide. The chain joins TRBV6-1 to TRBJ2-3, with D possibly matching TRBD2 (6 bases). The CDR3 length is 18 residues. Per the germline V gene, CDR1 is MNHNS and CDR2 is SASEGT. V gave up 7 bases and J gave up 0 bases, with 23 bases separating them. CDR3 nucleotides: TGTGCCAGCAACCCACGTGGGGGGATACCTTCTAGCACAGATACGCAGTATTTT. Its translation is CASNPRGGIPSSTDTQYF.